The rows below give T cell receptor beta chains drawn from one sample of a study of blood T cell repertoires in COVID-19. The table came from immunoSEQ multiplex PCR; TCRdb's copy has only in-frame clones and leaves some out. The sample lists under 200,000 clones, about 85% seen once, with 1.2% in the top ten. The specimen was peripheral blood. The receptors originated from a man between 60 and 75 years old who had recovered from COVID-19. CDR3s include the opening cysteine and the closing phenylalanine or tryptophan. A D gene is named only where the DNA matches it firmly.

V: TRBV2; D: TRBD2; J: TRBJ2-1; CDR3: CAIKRGNNEQFF; DNA: TGTGCCATCAAGCGGGGGAACAATGAGCAGTTCTTC
V: TRBV19; D: TRBD1; J: TRBJ2-7; CDR3: CASSVRGPTYEQYF; DNA: TGTGCCAGTAGTGTTAGGGGGCCCACCTACGAGCAGTACTTC
V: TRBV19; D: .; J: TRBJ2-5; CDR3: CASSHGQETQYF; DNA: TGTGCCAGTAGTCACGGGCAAGAGACCCAGTACTTC
V: TRBV27; D: TRBD2; J: TRBJ2-1; CDR3: CASSFWGTASGGVYNEQFF; DNA: TGTGCCAGCAGTTTTTGGGGGACGGCTAGCGGGGGTGTATACAATGAGCAGTTCTTC
V: TRBV5-1; D: TRBD2; J: TRBJ2-3; CDR3: CASSLAFSGGATDTQYF; DNA: TGCGCCAGCAGCTTGGCGTTTAGCGGGGGGGCCACAGATACGCAGTATTTT
V: TRBV24-1; D: TRBD2; J: TRBJ2-5; CDR3: CATSAGGGSIQETQYF; DNA: TGTGCCACCAGTGCTGGCGGGGGATCTATCCAAGAGACCCAGTACTTC
V: TRBV28; D: TRBD2; J: TRBJ2-1; CDR3: CASFEAGGLSSEQFF; DNA: TGTGCCAGCTTCGAAGCGGGGGGGCTTTCATCCGAGCAGTTCTTC
V: TRBV20-1; D: .; J: TRBJ2-1; CDR3: CSAPVSNEQFF; DNA: TGCAGTGCTCCCGTTAGCAATGAGCAGTTCTTC
V: TRBV5-1; D: .; J: TRBJ2-3; CDR3: CASSLSGAISTDTQYF; DNA: TGCGCCAGCAGCTTGTCAGGGGCCATTAGCACAGATACGCAGTATTTT
V: TRBV10-2; D: .; J: TRBJ1-1; CDR3: CASRDTGITEAFF; DNA: TGCGCCAGCAGGGACACAGGGATCACTGAAGCTTTCTTT
V: TRBV7-9; D: .; J: TRBJ1-2; CDR3: CASTDLWANYGYTF; DNA: TGTGCCAGCACCGACCTGTGGGCGAACTATGGCTACACCTTC
V: TRBV29-1; D: .; J: TRBJ1-1; CDR3: CSVVDSPRAEAFF; DNA: TGCAGCGTTGTGGACAGCCCGCGTGCTGAAGCTTTCTTT
V: TRBV9; D: TRBD2; J: TRBJ2-2; CDR3: CASSRAGSNTGELFF; DNA: TGTGCCAGCAGTCGAGCGGGGTCTAACACCGGGGAGCTGTTTTTT
V: TRBV5-1; D: TRBD1; J: TRBJ1-1; CDR3: CASSSGQDTEAFF; DNA: TGCGCCAGCAGTTCCGGACAGGACACTGAAGCTTTCTTT
V: TRBV18; D: TRBD2; J: TRBJ2-5; CDR3: CASSPGLAEETQYF; DNA: TGTGCCAGCTCACCGGGACTAGCGGAAGAGACCCAGTACTTC
V: TRBV4-3; D: TRBD1; J: TRBJ1-6; CDR3: CASSQSVGRGQGSPLHF; DNA: TGCGCCAGCAGCCAATCCGTAGGCAGGGGGCAAGGTTCACCCCTCCACTTT
V: TRBV5-6; D: .; J: TRBJ1-1; CDR3: CASRPTQGGGVVTEAFF; DNA: TGTGCCAGCAGGCCTACCCAGGGAGGTGGGGTGGTCACTGAAGCTTTCTTT
V: TRBV7-2; D: TRBD1; J: TRBJ1-2; CDR3: CASSVDRESGGYTF; DNA: TGTGCCAGCAGCGTCGACAGGGAGTCGGGTGGCTACACCTTC
V: TRBV19; D: .; J: TRBJ2-6; CDR3: CASFRGSGANVLTF; DNA: TGTGCCAGTTTTAGGGGCTCTGGGGCCAACGTCCTGACTTTC
V: TRBV2; D: .; J: TRBJ1-2; CDR3: CASSESGPANYGYTF; DNA: TGTGCCAGCAGTGAGTCAGGCCCGGCTAACTATGGCTACACCTTC
V: TRBV29-1; D: .; J: TRBJ1-1; CDR3: CSVGGVGVGDKKAFF; DNA: TGCAGCGTTGGTGGGGTCGGGGTGGGAGACAAAAAAGCTTTCTTT
V: TRBV6-2/TRBV6-3; D: .; J: TRBJ1-5; CDR3: CASSSGNYRGEPQHF; DNA: TGTGCCAGCAGTTCCGGGAACTACCGCGGAGAGCCCCAGCATTTT
V: TRBV3-1/TRBV3-2; D: TRBD2; J: TRBJ2-7; CDR3: CASSSTSGGYEQYF; DNA: TGTGCCAGCAGCTCGACTAGCGGGGGGTACGAGCAGTACTTC
V: TRBV7-3; D: .; J: TRBJ1-2; CDR3: CASSSAGGQSNGYTF; DNA: TGTGCCAGCAGCTCCGCCGGGGGGCAGTCGAATGGCTACACCTTC